Each of the 21 T cell receptor beta chains below was sequenced from the same sample in a study of control samples from healthy donors and cancer patients. Data came from immunoSEQ multiplex PCR; TCRdb stores just in-frame clones and leaves some out. The sample records around 130,000 clones, 70% to 90% being singletons. Sequencing was done on a sample of blood. The origin of the receptors is a man in his fifties in good health.

The genes are TRBV6-5 and TRBJ2-7, with TRBD1 matching 9 bases. Germline CDR1 is MNHEY and CDR2 is SVGAGI. The CDR3 has 14 residues. With 4 bases clipped from V and 4 bases from J, the junction kept 5 bases outside the gene matches. Written as DNA, the CDR3 is TGTGCCAGCAGTTCCGGGACAGGGTTTTACGAGCAGTACTTC. Translated, it gives CASSSGTGFYEQYF.

The V gene is TRBV5-1, the J gene TRBJ2-5; tentatively, D is TRBD1 (5 bases). The CDR3 covers 13 residues. Trimming shortened V by 0 bases and J by 9 bases, and 12 bases separated the two germline ends. CDR1 is SGHRS, CDR2 YFSETQ, per germline. CDR3 loop: CASSLEVQGPQYF. The CDR3 DNA follows: TGCGCCAGCAGCTTGGAGGTCCAGGGCCCCCAGTACTTC.

This chain's CDR3 is CASSSAGGPGTDTQYF. The CDR3 coding sequence is TGCGCCAGCAGTTCAGCGGGGGGGCCCGGCACAGATACGCAGTATTTT. V is TRBV10-1 and J is TRBJ2-3; 10 nucleotides align to TRBD2. V lost 5 bases, J lost 1 base, and 6 bases stayed unmatched. The CDR3 covers 16 residues. Germline loops: CDR1 WNHNN, CDR2 SYGVQD (reference sequence).

The gene calls are TRBV7-6 and TRBJ2-7; 7 positions match TRBD2. Per the germline V gene, CDR1 is SGHVS and CDR2 is FNYEAQ. V dropped 2 bases and J dropped 7; count of bases not matched to a gene: 5. The CDR3 length is 13 residues. This chain's CDR3 is CASSLITGREQYF. CDR3 DNA sequence: TGTGCCAGCAGCTTAATCACCGGGAGGGAGCAGTACTTC.

This rearrangement joins TRBV28 to TRBJ1-5; maybe TRBD1 (6 bases). Germline CDR1 is MDHEN and CDR2 is SYDVKM. Trimming removed 3 bases from V and 3 bases from J, with 9 bases in between. The CDR3 covers 14 residues. As DNA, the CDR3 is TGTGCCAGCAGTTTCACAGGGACCAATCAGCCCCAGCATTTT. Translated, it gives CASSFTGTNQPQHF.

The chain carries TRBV10-3 and TRBJ2-7, with TRBD1 identical over 12 bases. The germline V gene has CDR1 ENHRY and CDR2 SYGVKD. CDR3 size: 13 residues. The V gene end was trimmed by 6 bases and the J gene end by 5 bases; junction bases not matched to a gene: 2. Written as DNA, the CDR3 is TGTGCCATCAGGGGACAGGGGGCGAACGAGCAGTACTTC. Translated: CAIRGQGANEQYF.

The chain combines TRBV18 with TRBJ2-1; D may be TRBD1 or TRBD2 (5 bases each). V lost 1 base, J lost 8 bases, and 18 bases lay in between. Germline V gene sequence: CDR1 KGHSH, CDR2 LQKENI. CDR3 length: 16 amino acids. For the CDR3, the DNA is TGTGCCAGCTCACCACTTAGGGACGGTTGGTTGCATGAGCAGTTCTTC. Its translation: CASSPLRDGWLHEQFF.

This clone was observed a handful of times. The chain has TRBV6-5 and TRBJ1-2, with D maybe TRBD1 (6 bases). Germline lookup yields CDR1 MNHEY and CDR2 SVGAGI. The length of the CDR3 is 13 residues. V gave up 2 bases and J gave up 11 bases, with 15 bases separating them. Here the CDR3 reads CASSYDDRRPYTF. The CDR3 nucleotides are TGTGCCAGCAGTTACGACGACAGGCGACCGTACACCTTC.

The count of this clone is one. The chain carries TRBV3-1 (or the pseudogene TRBV3-2) and TRBJ2-1; D might be TRBD1 (6 bases). The germline CDR1 and CDR2 sequences are LGHDT and YNNKEL (reference sequence). The CDR3 covers 15 residues. The germline V and J ends were trimmed by 0 bases and 13 bases, with 19 bases remaining between them. CDR3 residues: CASSQEGNRVISQFF. CDR3 coding DNA: TGTGCCAGCAGCCAAGAGGGGAACAGGGTTATTTCACAGTTCTTC.

The CDR3 sequence is CASSLGTGSNQPQHF. The DNA of the CDR3 is TGTGCCAGCAGCCTCGGGACAGGTAGCAATCAGCCCCAGCATTTT. The chain is built from TRBV7-9 and TRBJ1-5, with 8 bases fitting TRBD1. Germline-derived CDR1 and CDR2 are SEHNR and FQNEAQ (reference sequence). The CDR3 consists of 15 residues. The J segment lost 0 bases and the V segment lost 5 bases, leaving 3 bases of the junction unmatched.

This chain uses TRBV27 with TRBJ2-7; TRBD2 matches 11 bases. CDR1 is MNHEY and CDR2 is SMNVEV in the germline V gene (reference sequence). The V segment lost 5 bases and the J segment 12 bases; nucleotides outside the gene matches: 12. This CDR3 has 14 amino acids. In nucleotides, the CDR3 is TGTGCCAGCAGTCCCACTAGCGGGGGAGTTAAACGGTACTTC. It is translated as CASSPTSGGVKRYF.

This chain uses TRBV25-1 with TRBJ1-2; D possibly corresponds to TRBD1 (5 bases). The CDR3 runs 13 residues. The germline V and J ends were trimmed by 4 bases and 8 bases, with 14 bases remaining between them. Per germline, CDR1 MGHDK and CDR2 SYGVNS. CDR3 in amino acids: CASSVGGARGYTF. The CDR3 DNA sequence: TGTGCCAGCAGTGTAGGAGGGGCCAGGGGCTACACCTTC.

V and J are TRBV3-1 (or the pseudogene TRBV3-2) and TRBJ2-5; 8 bases map to TRBD2. J gave up 7 bases and V 1 base, and 2 bases lay outside the gene matches. This CDR3 contains 13 residues. The germline gives CDR1 LGHDT, CDR2 YNNKEL (reference sequence). CDR3 sequence reads: CASSQAGGLTQYF. CDR3 bases: TGTGCCAGCAGCCAAGCGGGGGGGTTGACCCAGTACTTC.

This clone turned up a few times. The V gene is TRBV18, the J gene TRBJ1-5, with 7 positions matching TRBD1. Germline CDR1 is KGHSH and CDR2 is LQKENI. Germline trimming cut 5 bases from V and 6 bases from J; bases unmatched to any gene: 16. This CDR3 spans 17 amino acids. In nucleotides, the CDR3 is TGTGCCAGCTCATCCTCAGGGGGTCCGGGTGGGGTTCAGCCCCAGCATTTT. This codes for CASSSSGGPGGVQPQHF.

The chain recombines TRBV19 with TRBJ1-2; 7 nucleotides match TRBD1. CDR1 is LNHDA, CDR2 SQIVND, per germline (reference sequence). Unmatched junction bases numbered 7, after V lost 7 bases and J lost 5 bases. The CDR3 covers 13 residues. CDR3 in DNA: TGTGCCAGTACCCGGGACAGAATATATGGCTACACCTTC. It encodes CASTRDRIYGYTF.

This clone was counted between two and nine times. V usage is TRBV11-3 and J usage is TRBJ1-1; D may be TRBD1 (5 bases). This CDR3 contains 13 residues. V lost 3 bases, J lost 4 bases, and 9 bases lay in between. Per germline, CDR1 SGHNT and CDR2 YENEEA. This CDR3 is CASSFGAGTEAFF. For the CDR3, the DNA is TGTGCCAGCAGCTTCGGGGCTGGCACTGAAGCTTTCTTT. The variable domain in full, with the rest retrieved from reference TRBV11-3 and TRBJ1-1, is EAGVVQSPRYKIIEKKQPVAFWCNPISGHNTLYWYLQNLGQGPELLIRYENEEAVDDSQLPKDRFSAERLKGVDSTLKIQPAELGDSAVYLCASSFGAGTEAFFGQGTRLTVV.

The chain uses TRBV5-1 and TRBJ2-1; weak D call: TRBD2 (5 bases). Germline-derived CDR1 and CDR2 are SGHRS and YFSETQ. Trimming took off 0 bases at V and 5 bases at J, with 12 bases between the two ends. The CDR3 loop spans 15 amino acids. This CDR3 reads CASSLAGNSHNEQFF. The CDR3 DNA is TGCGCCAGCAGCTTGGCCGGGAACAGCCACAATGAGCAGTTCTTC.

This rearrangement joins TRBV9 to TRBJ1-3, with 7 bases matching TRBD1. The CDR3 length is 14 residues. V lost 0 bases, J lost 4 bases, and 1 base stayed unmatched. The V gene's germline CDR1 is SGDLS and CDR2 YYNGEE. CDR3 DNA sequence: TGTGCCAGCAGCGTAGGAGGGGGCGGAAACACCATATATTTT. This sequence encodes CASSVGGGGNTIYF.

The J gene is TRBJ2-7, the V gene TRBV5-1; D gene uncertain. Looked up from germline, CDR1 is SGHRS and CDR2 is YFSETQ. The CDR3 runs 14 residues. The V end was cut by 0 bases, the J end by 3 bases, with 10 bases between. CDR3 DNA sequence: TGCGCCAGCAGCTTGGTACCTGGAAGCTACGAGCAGTACTTC. As protein: CASSLVPGSYEQYF.

The chain joins TRBV3-1 (or the pseudogene TRBV3-2) to TRBJ1-1, with D unclear. V was trimmed by 2 bases and J by 4 bases, leaving 14 bases between them. Germline V gene lookup returns CDR1 LGHDT and CDR2 YNNKEL (reference sequence). The CDR3 has 15 amino acids. The CDR3 DNA sequence: TGTGCCAGCAGCCAACAAGGCAACCGGTTCACTGAAGCTTTCTTT. It encodes CASSQQGNRFTEAFF.

The chain couples TRBV3-1 (or the pseudogene TRBV3-2) to TRBJ1-2; a weak D match, TRBD1 (6 bases). Germline V CDR1 and CDR2: LGHDT, YNNKEL (reference sequence). Trimming shortened V by 1 base and J by 5 bases, and 8 bases separated the two germline ends. The CDR3 has 13 residues. The CDR3 sequence: CASSQAQGYGYTF. The CDR3 nucleotides read TGTGCCAGCAGCCAAGCCCAGGGGTATGGCTACACCTTC.